Sequencing of this TCR beta chain was carried out in a study of response to subunit inactivated influenza vaccine. Overall study results and limits: The authors put forward the suggestion that each seasonal influenza vaccination may bring in only a limited number of new T cells.

TCRdb reprocessed the RT-PCR reads via MiXCR and lists one record per CDR3 protein. Of roughly 500,000 distinct CDR3 sequences detected, under 30% appear once; the ten largest clones hold approximately 2.9%. This CDR3 spans 14 amino acids. Deletions cut 0 bases from V and 4 bases from J, with 10 bases between. In germline, CDR1 is SNHLY, CDR2 FYNNEI. As concerns this clonotype: Its target is unknown.

A further study also used this sample, focusing on T cells expressing NK-cell markers. This second study says: UMIs were included in TCR beta cDNA generated by 5'RACE template switching. Underlying the TCR beta repertoires were sorted CD3+CD56+NKG2C+, CD3+CD56+NKG2C- and CD3+CD56-NKG2C+ T cells. Of the CD8+ T cell pool in 5 to 7 donors, roughly 1.0-7.5% was accounted for by dominant NKG2C+ clonotypes.

The TCR sequence derives from a man in his fifties or sixties who received an inactivated influenza vaccine. The material sequenced was CD4+ T cells sorted from PBMCs, taken roughly 12 days after vaccination. The V and J genes are TRBV2 and TRBJ2-7, with D maybe TRBD1 (5 bases). The CDR3 region is CASSEARAGYEQYF. CDR3 DNA: TGTGCCAGCAGTGAAGCTCGGGCAGGGTACGAGCAGTACTTC.